The 24 T cell receptor beta chains presented below share a single source sample, sequenced in a study of CD8 T cells in Susac syndrome. It was with random hexamers that 0.5 to 1 ug RNA was reverse transcribed. MiXCR was run by TCRdb on the immunoSEQ multiplex PCR reads, yielding one entry per CDR3 protein. The table has roughly 200,000 distinct CDR3 sequences, just under 95% seen once. Sequencing input: CD4+ T cells from PBMCs. These receptor sequences come from a human donor with multiple sclerosis.

This chain uses TRBV20-1 with TRBJ1-1; 7 bases map to TRBD1. Germline CDR1 reads DFQATT; CDR2 reads SNEGSKA (reference sequence). V gave up 6 bases and J gave up 4 bases; unmatched junction bases: 8. This CDR3 region has 13 residues. The CDR3 loop is CSAPTGLGTEAFF. The CDR3 DNA sequence: TGCAGTGCGCCGACAGGGTTGGGCACTGAAGCTTTCTTT.

This sequence joins TRBV27 and TRBJ2-5; 7 bases agree with TRBD1. The CDR3 loop spans 15 amino acids. CDR1 is MNHEY and CDR2 is SMNVEV in the germline V gene (reference sequence). Trimming at V came to 5 bases and at J to 5 bases, leaving 11 bases not matched to a gene. The chain's CDR3 is CASSGHMDRMETQYF. CDR3 sequence (DNA): TGTGCCAGCAGTGGCCACATGGACAGGATGGAGACCCAGTACTTC.

V is TRBV6-1 and J is TRBJ1-2, with 10 bases identical to TRBD1. The germline gives CDR1 MNHNS, CDR2 SASEGT. The CDR3 spans 16 residues. The V gene end was trimmed by 5 bases and the J gene end by 8 bases; junction bases not matched to a gene: 14. For the CDR3, the DNA is TGTGCCAGCAGTCCGGGACAGGGGAAGGGTCGACGGGGCTACACCTTC. Its translation is CASSPGQGKGRRGYTF.

This clonotype was counted only a few times. The CDR3 sequence is CASSRDSNYGYTF. In DNA form, the CDR3 reads TGTGCCAGCAGCCGGGACAGTAACTATGGCTACACCTTC. The rearrangement joins TRBV3-1 to TRBJ1-2; 7 positions agree with TRBD1. The CDR3 is 13 residues long. Germline V gene sequence: CDR1 LGHDT, CDR2 YNNKEL (reference sequence). V was clipped by 4 bases and J by 1 base; unmatched bases: 0.

The chain combines TRBV6-5 with TRBJ2-5; D gene uncertain. V was shortened by 0 bases and J by 1 base, with 6 bases between the two germline ends. The length of the CDR3 is 14 residues. The germline V gene has CDR1 MNHEY and CDR2 SVGAGI. The CDR3 is CASSYSETQETQYF. The CDR3 coding sequence is TGTGCCAGCAGTTACTCTGAGACCCAAGAGACCCAGTACTTC.

This chain uses TRBV5-1 with TRBJ2-3; tentative D call: TRBD2 (5 bases). V was trimmed by 4 bases and J by 10 bases, leaving 16 bases between them. CDR3 length equals 13 residues. Per germline, CDR1 SGHRS and CDR2 YFSETQ. CDR3 sequence (DNA): TGCGCCAGCAGCAGGAGCCGAGCGGAATCGCAGTATTTT. It is translated as CASSRSRAESQYF. The entire variable domain, with the rest obtained from reference TRBV5-1 and TRBJ2-3, is as follows: KAGVTQTPRYLIKTRGQQVTLSCSPISGHRSVSWYQQTPGQGLQFLFEYFSETQRNKGNFPGRFSGRQFSNSRSEMNVSTLELGDSALYLCASSRSRAESQYFGPGTRLTVL.

The CDR3 sequence is CASSFFRILSGNTIYF. In DNA form, the CDR3 reads TGTGCCAGCAGCTTCTTTCGGATCCTCTCTGGAAACACCATATATTTT. The rearrangement joins TRBV7-8 to TRBJ1-3, with unresolved D. The CDR3 runs to 16 residues. Trimming shortened V by 3 bases and J by 0 bases, and 12 bases separated the two germline ends. CDR1 is SGHVS and CDR2 is FQNEAQ in the germline V gene.

The chain uses TRBV3-1 and TRBJ1-1; no clear D gene. Per germline, CDR1 LGHDT and CDR2 YNNKEL (reference sequence). The V end lost 4 bases, the J end lost 7 bases, and 10 bases lay between the germline ends. The CDR3 totals 12 residues. As DNA, the CDR3 is TGTGCCAGCAGCCCGGGCGCTGGTGAAGCTTTCTTT. It codes for CASSPGAGEAFF.

The chain has TRBV5-1 and TRBJ1-1; 7 bases line up with TRBD1. This CDR3 has 14 residues. Losses at the gene ends were 4 bases for V and 11 bases for J; bases not matched to a gene: 14. Looked up from germline, CDR1 is SGHRS and CDR2 is YFSETQ. DNA of the CDR3: TGCGCCAGCAGCCCCGACAGGGCCGGGGTGGGGGCTTTCTTT. Its protein product is CASSPDRAGVGAFF.

The genes are TRBV30 and TRBJ2-1; 12 nucleotides align to TRBD2. Germline-derived CDR1 and CDR2 are GTSNPN and SVGIG (reference sequence). The V segment lost 0 bases and the J segment 8 bases; nucleotides outside the gene matches: 5. The CDR3 length is 15 residues. The CDR3 loop reads CAWSVGLAGGDEQFF. The CDR3 nucleotides are TGTGCCTGGAGTGTCGGCCTAGCGGGGGGGGATGAGCAGTTCTTC.

This chain connects TRBV4-1 to TRBJ1-2, with 8 bases matching TRBD1. The CDR3 is made up of 16 amino acids. V shed 1 base and J 7 bases; nucleotides not matched to a gene: 11. Germline-derived CDR1 and CDR2 are MGHRA and YSYEKL. This CDR3 reads CASSQGRGQDLGGYTF. In DNA form, the CDR3 reads TGCGCCAGCAGCCAAGGTCGGGGACAGGACCTGGGTGGCTACACCTTC.

This sequence joins TRBV9 and TRBJ2-3; 10 bases are a match to TRBD2. V trimming: 4 bases; J trimming: 3 bases; junction bases outside the gene matches: 5. The length of the CDR3 is 15 residues. The germline CDR1 and CDR2 sequences are SGDLS and YYNGEE. The CDR3, as DNA: TGTGCCAGCAGCCTTAGCGGGGGGCCGACAGATACGCAGTATTTT. Translated, it gives CASSLSGGPTDTQYF.

This sequence joins TRBV20-1 and TRBJ2-7; D is perhaps TRBD2 (6 bases). Trimming took off 3 bases at V and 2 bases at J, with 14 bases between the two ends. This CDR3 contains 14 residues. Looked up from germline, CDR1 is DFQATT and CDR2 is SNEGSKA (reference sequence). The CDR3 DNA sequence: TGCAGTGCTAGTTCCCCGGGCGGGGCCTACGAGCAGTACTTC. This translates into CSASSPGGAYEQYF.

The chain's CDR3 is CASSLAPGVESPLHF. CDR3 sequence (DNA): TGCGCCAGCAGCTTAGCCCCTGGGGTAGAGTCACCCCTCCACTTT. This chain connects TRBV5-1 to TRBJ1-6; D not resolved. Germline-derived CDR1 and CDR2 are SGHRS and YFSETQ. V lost 2 bases and J 10 bases, leaving 16 bases between the germline ends. The CDR3 extends over 15 amino acids.

The chain recombines TRBV27 with TRBJ1-5; D not resolved. Germline loops: CDR1 MNHEY, CDR2 SMNVEV (reference sequence). The CDR3 extends over 14 amino acids. The V end lost 5 bases, the J end lost 1 base, and 9 bases lay between the germline ends. The CDR3 sequence: CASSRDLSNQPQHF. CDR3 nucleotide sequence: TGTGCCAGCAGTCGGGATTTGAGCAATCAGCCCCAGCATTTT.

This sequence joins TRBV7-9 and TRBJ2-7; tentatively, D is TRBD1 (6 bases). The CDR3 spans 9 residues. CDR1 and CDR2 (germline): SEHNR, FQNEAQ (reference sequence). The CDR3 sequence: CASSSTGIV. In nucleotides, the CDR3 is TGTGCCAGCAGCTCTACAGGGATCGTC.

Comment on this clonotype: A read error may produce the germline difference seen at one junction end. The V call is TRBV7-2, the J call TRBJ2-7; TRBD1 aligns across 8 bases. The CDR3 sequence is 12 residues long. The germline V gene encodes CDR1 SGHTA and CDR2 FQGNSA. CDR3 region: CASSSQGAQRNF. CDR3 sequence (DNA): TGTGCCAGCAGCTCCCAGGGGGCGCAGAGGAACTTC.

V is TRBV12-3 or TRBV12-4 and J is TRBJ1-1, with D hard to call. Trimming took off 1 base at V and 3 bases at J, with 15 bases between the two ends. The CDR3 has 16 residues. As DNA, the CDR3 is TGTGCCAGCAGTTTAGGAAGTGGGGATTGGGACACTGAAGCTTTCTTT. Translated, it gives CASSLGSGDWDTEAFF.

CDR3 DNA sequence: TGCAGCGTTGGGACAGGCTTTAATCAGCCCCAGCATTTT. Amino acids: CSVGTGFNQPQHF. The chain is built from TRBV29-1 and TRBJ1-5; 7 nucleotides agree with TRBD1. Trimming cost V 4 bases and J 4 bases; bases outside gene matches: 4. CDR1 and CDR2 (germline): SQVTM, ANQGSEA. The CDR3 has 13 amino acids.

V usage is TRBV20-1 and J usage is TRBJ1-5; unclear D gene. This CDR3 region has 14 residues. CDR1 DFQATT and CDR2 SNEGSKA come from the germline V gene (reference sequence). Trimming removed 1 base at V and 0 bases at J, with 7 bases between. The chain's CDR3 is CSARGWGSNQPQHF. Written as DNA, the CDR3 is TGCAGTGCTAGAGGGTGGGGTAGCAATCAGCCCCAGCATTTT.

The chain has TRBV24-1 and TRBJ2-5; D tentatively fits TRBD1 or TRBD2 (6 bases each). The germline V gene has CDR1 KGHDR and CDR2 SFDVKD. Trimming shortened V by 1 base and J by 5 bases, and 16 bases separated the two germline ends. The CDR3 sequence is 16 residues long. The CDR3 nucleotides read TGTGCCACCAGTGATTTAAGGGGGGATTCGGGGGAGACCCAGTACTTC. It codes for CATSDLRGDSGETQYF.

The V call is TRBV29-1, the J call TRBJ1-1; maybe TRBD1 (5 bases). The CDR3 totals 12 residues. The V end was cut by 8 bases, the J end by 1 base, with 11 bases between. The germline gives CDR1 SQVTM, CDR2 ANQGSEA. The CDR3 nucleotides read TGCAGCACAGGAGGGCCGAACACTGAAGCTTTCTTT. The encoded protein is CSTGGPNTEAFF. The entire variable domain, with the rest obtained from reference TRBV29-1 and TRBJ1-1, is as follows: SAVISQKPSRDICQRGTSLTIQCQVDSQVTMMFWYRQQPGQSLTLIATANQGSEATYESGFVIDKFPISRPNLTFSTLTVSNMSPEDSSIYLCSTGGPNTEAFFGQGTRLTVV.

The chain employs TRBV29-1 and TRBJ1-1, with no clear D. V was shortened by 6 bases and J by 5 bases, with 28 bases between the two germline ends. Germline CDR1 reads SQVTM; CDR2 reads ANQGSEA. This CDR3 has 17 amino acids. In DNA form, the CDR3 reads TGCAGCGTCGGCGCGAGGGCCTCTACTTCTGGTGGTACTGAAGCTTTCTTT. Amino acid sequence: CSVGARASTSGGTEAFF.

This rearrangement joins TRBV29-1 to TRBJ1-4; D gene unclear. Trimming left V 4 bases short and J 6 bases short, with 12 bases between. Germline V CDR1 and CDR2: SQVTM, ANQGSEA. This CDR3 spans 13 amino acids. The CDR3 nucleotides are TGCAGCGTTGTATCCGGGATGGATGAAAAACTGTTTTTT. Translated: CSVVSGMDEKLFF.